These 9 T cell receptor beta chains came from one sample sequenced in a study of shared clonotypes between healthy human individuals. Data came from immunoSEQ multiplex PCR; TCRdb stores just in-frame clones and leaves some out. The table records 1.5 million to 1.9 million clones, nearly 99% of them present only once. The sample was naive CD4+ T cells sorted from blood. Subset here: CD45RA+ positively selected. The source is a young man in good health.

The CDR3 loop reads CASSPLKVVAGAYEQYF. CDR3 DNA: TGTGCCAGCTCACCCCTCAAGGTGGTAGCGGGTGCCTACGAGCAGTACTTC. This chain links TRBV18 with TRBJ2-7, with 7 bases identical to TRBD2. Germline V gene lookup returns CDR1 KGHSH and CDR2 LQKENI. Losses at the gene ends were 3 bases for V and 2 bases for J; bases not matched to a gene: 13. The CDR3 spans 17 residues.

This rearrangement joins TRBV15 to TRBJ2-7; D is ambiguous. The V and J ends lost 3 bases and 3 bases respectively, with 9 bases between them. This CDR3 spans 13 amino acids. CDR1 is LNHNV and CDR2 is YYDKDF in the germline V gene (reference sequence). The CDR3 reads CATSREISYEQYF. CDR3 nucleotides: TGTGCCACCAGCAGGGAAATCAGCTACGAGCAGTACTTC.

The J gene is TRBJ1-2, the V gene TRBV29-1; TRBD1 agrees at 10 bases. V trimming: 7 bases; J trimming: 6 bases; junction bases outside the gene matches: 5. The germline CDR1 and CDR2 sequences are SQVTM and ANQGSEA. The CDR3 contains 12 residues. The CDR3 coding sequence is TGCAGCGCGGGACAGGGGCCTCATGGCTACACCTTC. It yields the protein CSAGQGPHGYTF.

A note on this clone: The same CDR3 is also encoded by other DNA sequences in this sample. The V and J genes are TRBV7-9 and TRBJ1-1; unclear D gene. The CDR3 runs to 13 residues. From germline, CDR1 is SEHNR and CDR2 FQNEAQ (reference sequence). V shed 2 bases and J shed 5 bases, with 9 bases lying between them. In DNA form, the CDR3 reads TGTGCCAGCAGCTTATCGGTCGGGACTGAAGCTTTCTTT. Amino acids: CASSLSVGTEAFF.

This clone was observed once. This chain uses TRBV2 with TRBJ2-1; D gene unclear. Deletions cut 4 bases from V and 9 bases from J, with 16 bases between. CDR3 length equals 14 residues. Germline V gene lookup returns CDR1 SNHLY and CDR2 FYNNEI. CDR3 loop: CASSVWASAVEQFF. CDR3 sequence (DNA): TGTGCCAGCAGTGTTTGGGCCTCCGCTGTTGAGCAGTTCTTC. The full variable domain, completed using reference TRBV2 and TRBJ2-1, is EPEVTQTPSHQVTQMGQEVILRCVPISNHLYFYWYRQILGQKVEFLVSFYNNEISEKSEIFDDQFSVERPDGSNFTLKIRSTKLEDSAMYFCASSVWASAVEQFFGPGTRLTVL.

The rearrangement links TRBV5-5 to TRBJ1-1; D perhaps matches TRBD1 (5 bases). The CDR3 has 17 residues. Trimming cost V 1 base and J 5 bases, with 21 bases left between them. Germline V lookup: CDR1 SGHKS, CDR2 YYEKEE (reference sequence). The CDR3 is CASSLLLQTDFDTEAFF. In DNA form, the CDR3 reads TGTGCCAGCAGCTTGTTGCTACAGACAGATTTTGATACTGAAGCTTTCTTT.

This chain uses TRBV19 with TRBJ2-7; TRBD1 matches 8 bases. The CDR3 covers 15 residues. V gave up 3 bases and J gave up 0 bases; unmatched junction bases: 4. CDR1 and CDR2 (germline): LNHDA, SQIVND (reference sequence). The CDR3 nucleotides read TGTGCCAGTAGTATCACAGACAGGGGCTCCTACGAGCAGTACTTC. Protein sequence: CASSITDRGSYEQYF.

The gene calls are TRBV19 and TRBJ1-2; TRBD1 might be the D (6 bases). V was pared by 6 bases and J by 3 bases, with 14 bases between. This CDR3 has 14 amino acids. Germline CDR1 is LNHDA and CDR2 is SQIVND (reference sequence). This CDR3 is CASSTDRWDYGYTF. In DNA form, the CDR3 reads TGTGCCAGTAGCACCGACAGGTGGGACTATGGCTACACCTTC.

The chain carries TRBV6-5 and TRBJ2-1; TRBD2 agrees at 12 bases. The trim removed 6 bases at V and 9 bases at J, leaving 9 bases unmatched. CDR1 and CDR2 (germline): MNHEY, SVGAGI. This CDR3 comprises 15 residues. The CDR3 region has the DNA TGTGCCAGCAGCCCCCTAGCGGGAGGGTCGGTTGAGCAGTTCTTC. The encoded protein is CASSPLAGGSVEQFF.